The clone carrying this TCR beta chain ranks as medium-sized. One junction end does not reproduce the germline sequence, and a read error may be involved. With MiXCR, TCRdb reprocessed the PCR reads. The sample carries about 20,000 clones, about 15% recorded once. The data were obtained in a study of metastatic and nonmetastatic thyroid tumors. This CDR3 spans 13 amino acids. Germline V gene data show CDR1 as SQVTM and CDR2 as ANQGSEA. Prior to thyroid surgery, none of the patients had received any treatment. The sample was blood. The sequence derives from a female donor with papillary thyroid cancer or a benign thyroid nodule (not recorded which). Some clones in this sample may be carry-over from other donors' samples. This sequence joins TRBV29-1 and TRBJ2-7; maybe TRBD2 (6 bases). CDR3 DNA sequence: TGCAGCGTGGAAGACGGGAGCTCCTACGAGCAGTACTTC. This sequence encodes CSVEDGSSYEQYF.